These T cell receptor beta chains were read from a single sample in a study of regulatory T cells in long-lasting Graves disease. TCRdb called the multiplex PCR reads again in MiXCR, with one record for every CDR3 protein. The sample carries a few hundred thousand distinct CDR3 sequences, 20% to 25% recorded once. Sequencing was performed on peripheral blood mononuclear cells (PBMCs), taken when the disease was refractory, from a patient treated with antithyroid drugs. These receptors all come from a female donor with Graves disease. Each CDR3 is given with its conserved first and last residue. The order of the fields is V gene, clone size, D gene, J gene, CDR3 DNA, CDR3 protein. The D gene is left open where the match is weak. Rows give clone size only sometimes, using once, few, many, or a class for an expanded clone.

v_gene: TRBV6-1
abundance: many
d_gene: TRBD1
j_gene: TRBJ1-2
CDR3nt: TGTGCCAGCAGACAACAGGGGGTCGGCTATGGCTACACCTTC
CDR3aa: CASRQQGVGYGYTF

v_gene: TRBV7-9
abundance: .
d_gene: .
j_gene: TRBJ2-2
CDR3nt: TGTGCCAGCACGGAACCCGGGGAGCTGTTTTTT
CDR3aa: CASTEPGELFF

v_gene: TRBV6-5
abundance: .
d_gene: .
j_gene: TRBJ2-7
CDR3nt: TGTGCCAGCAGTTTAATACAGGGTCCCTACGAGCAGTACTTC
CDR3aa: CASSLIQGPYEQYF

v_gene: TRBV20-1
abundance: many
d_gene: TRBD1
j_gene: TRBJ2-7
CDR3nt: TGCAGTGCTGAAACGGGACAGAACTACGAGCAGTACTTC
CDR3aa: CSAETGQNYEQYF

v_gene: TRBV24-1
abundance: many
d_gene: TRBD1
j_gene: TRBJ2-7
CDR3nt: TGTGCCACCAGTGATTCCGGGACAGGGATCCACGAGCAGTACTTC
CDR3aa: CATSDSGTGIHEQYF

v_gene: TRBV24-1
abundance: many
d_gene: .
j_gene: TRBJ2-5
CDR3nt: TGTGCCACCAGTGATTTCTCGGCAGGCCAGTCCCAGTACTTC
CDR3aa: CATSDFSAGQSQYF

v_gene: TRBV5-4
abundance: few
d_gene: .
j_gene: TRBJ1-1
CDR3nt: TGTGCCAGCAGCTTGCAAAACCTGCCTGAAGCTTTCTTT
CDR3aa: CASSLQNLPEAFF

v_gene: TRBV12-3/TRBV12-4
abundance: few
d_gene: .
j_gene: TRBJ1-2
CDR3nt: TGTGCCAGCAGACCTGGGAAGGGAGCAGGCTACACCTTC
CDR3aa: CASRPGKGAGYTF

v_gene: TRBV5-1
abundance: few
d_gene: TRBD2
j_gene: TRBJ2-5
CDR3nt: TGCGCCAGCAGCGAGGGGACTAGCGGGTCCGTGACCCAGTACTTC
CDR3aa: CASSEGTSGSVTQYF

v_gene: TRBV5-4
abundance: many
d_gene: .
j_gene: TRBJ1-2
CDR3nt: TGTGCCAGCAGCCGCGGGGTCGAGGGAGCTAACTATGGCTACACCTTC
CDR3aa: CASSRGVEGANYGYTF

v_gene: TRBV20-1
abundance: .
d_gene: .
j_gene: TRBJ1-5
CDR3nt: TGCAGTGCTAGACCCGCCGGGCAGTGGCTCAATCAGCCCCAGCATTTT
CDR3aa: CSARPAGQWLNQPQHF

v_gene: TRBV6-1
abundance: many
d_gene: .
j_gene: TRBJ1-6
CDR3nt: TGTGCCAGCAGTGCTCGGGCCCGGGAGAATTCACCCCTCCACTTT
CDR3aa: CASSARARENSPLHF

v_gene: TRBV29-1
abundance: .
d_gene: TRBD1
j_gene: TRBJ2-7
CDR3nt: TGCAGCGTTGCCTCGACAGGGCTCGGGTACGAGCAGTACTTC
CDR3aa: CSVASTGLGYEQYF

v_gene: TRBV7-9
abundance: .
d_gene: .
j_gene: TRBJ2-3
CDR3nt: TGTGCCAGCAGCTTGGGCGTCACAGATACGCAGTATTTT
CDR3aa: CASSLGVTDTQYF

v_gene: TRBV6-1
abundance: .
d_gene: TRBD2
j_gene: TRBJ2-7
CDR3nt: TGTGCCAGCAGTGACAATAGCGGGGCCGCCTACGAGCAGTACTTC
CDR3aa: CASSDNSGAAYEQYF

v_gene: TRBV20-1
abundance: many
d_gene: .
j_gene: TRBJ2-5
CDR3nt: TGCAGTGCCAGAGGGGGTGTCCAAGAGACCCAGTACTTC
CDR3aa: CSARGGVQETQYF

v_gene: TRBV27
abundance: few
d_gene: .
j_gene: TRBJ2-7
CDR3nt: TGTGCCAGTATGAGGGGCTACGAGCAGTACTTC
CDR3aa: CASMRGYEQYF

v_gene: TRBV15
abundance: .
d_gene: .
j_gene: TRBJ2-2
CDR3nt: TGTGCCACCAGCCAGGTAGAAGCGAACACCGGGGAGCTGTTTTTT
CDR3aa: CATSQVEANTGELFF